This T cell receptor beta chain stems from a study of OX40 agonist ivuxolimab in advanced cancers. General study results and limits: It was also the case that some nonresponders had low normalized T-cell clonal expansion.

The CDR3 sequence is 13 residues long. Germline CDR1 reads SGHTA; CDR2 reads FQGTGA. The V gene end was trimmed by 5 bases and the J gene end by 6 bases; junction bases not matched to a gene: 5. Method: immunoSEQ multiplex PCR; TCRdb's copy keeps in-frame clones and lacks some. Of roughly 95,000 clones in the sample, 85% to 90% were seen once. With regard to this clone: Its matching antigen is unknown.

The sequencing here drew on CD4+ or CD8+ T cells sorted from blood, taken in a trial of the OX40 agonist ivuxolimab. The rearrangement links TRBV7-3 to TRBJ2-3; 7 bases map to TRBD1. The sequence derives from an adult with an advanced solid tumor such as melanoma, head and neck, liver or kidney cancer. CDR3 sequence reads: CASSLTGLDTQYF. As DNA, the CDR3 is TGTGCCAGCAGCCTGACAGGGCTCGATACGCAGTATTTT. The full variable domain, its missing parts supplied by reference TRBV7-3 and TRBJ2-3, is GAGVSQTPSNKVTEKGKYVELRCDPISGHTALYWYRQSLGQGPEFLIYFQGTGAADDSGLPNDRFFAVRPEGSVSTLKIQRTERGDSAVYLCASSLTGLDTQYFGPGTRLTVL.